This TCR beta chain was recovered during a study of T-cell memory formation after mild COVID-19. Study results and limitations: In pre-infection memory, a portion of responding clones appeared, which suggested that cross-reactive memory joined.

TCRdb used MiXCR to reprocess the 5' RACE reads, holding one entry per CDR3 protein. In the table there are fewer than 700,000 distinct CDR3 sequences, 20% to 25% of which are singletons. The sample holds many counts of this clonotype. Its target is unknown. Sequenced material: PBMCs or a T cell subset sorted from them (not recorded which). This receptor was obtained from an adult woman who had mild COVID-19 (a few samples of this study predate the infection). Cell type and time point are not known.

The CDR3 sequence: CASSHRDRSYEQYF. CDR3 bases: TGTGCCAGCAGCCACCGGGACCGATCCTACGAGCAGTACTTC. V gene TRBV7-9 combines with J gene TRBJ2-7; either TRBD1 or TRBD2 may supply D (5 bases each). CDR3 length equals 14 residues. Deletions cut 5 bases from V and 1 base from J, with 12 bases between. Germline-derived CDR1 and CDR2 are SEHNR and FQNEAQ (reference sequence). Variable domain in full (rest from reference TRBV7-9 and TRBJ2-7): DTGVSQNPRHKITKRGQNVTFRCDPISEHNRLYWYRQTLGQGPEFLTYFQNEAQLEKSRLLSDRFSAERPKGSFSTLEIQRTEQGDSAMYLCASSHRDRSYEQYFGPGTRLTVT.